A selection of T cell receptor beta chains follows, all from one sample in a study of shared clonotypes between healthy human individuals. Libraries were prepared by immunoSEQ multiplex PCR; TCRdb keeps only in-frame clonotypes and omits some of them. Seen here are around 330,000 clones, around 72% observed once, and the top ten hold 10%. Sequencing input: memory CD4+ T cells sorted from blood. The receptors stem from a man between 25 and 39 years old in good health. Both conserved end residues are part of each CDR3. The order of the fields is V gene, D gene, J gene, clone size, CDR3 length, CDR3 protein, CDR3 DNA. The D gene is left open where the match is weak. Where a row states a size, it is once, few, many or the class of an expanded clone; other rows omit it.

v_gene: TRBV28; d_gene: TRBD1; j_gene: TRBJ1-2; abundance: NA; len: 15; CDR3aa: CASSETGSRVYGYTF; CDR3nt: TGTGCCAGCAGTGAGACAGGGAGTCGCGTCTATGGCTACACCTTC
v_gene: TRBV29-1; d_gene: NA; j_gene: TRBJ2-2; abundance: NA; len: 15; CDR3aa: CSEPVTEKSTGELFF; CDR3nt: TGCAGCGAGCCTGTGACCGAGAAAAGCACCGGGGAGCTGTTTTTT
v_gene: TRBV25-1; d_gene: NA; j_gene: TRBJ1-5; abundance: NA; len: 14; CDR3aa: CASSEWGGNQPQHF; CDR3nt: TGTGCCAGCAGTGAATGGGGGGGCAATCAGCCCCAGCATTTT
v_gene: TRBV27; d_gene: NA; j_gene: TRBJ2-2; abundance: NA; len: 13; CDR3aa: CASSLQGTGELFF; CDR3nt: TGTGCCAGCAGTTTACAGGGGACCGGGGAGCTGTTTTTT
v_gene: TRBV9; d_gene: NA; j_gene: TRBJ2-1; abundance: NA; len: 13; CDR3aa: CASSRDVYNEQFF; CDR3nt: TGTGCCAGCAGTCGGGATGTTTACAATGAGCAGTTCTTC
v_gene: TRBV13; d_gene: TRBD1; j_gene: TRBJ1-1; abundance: NA; len: 16; CDR3aa: CASSRDRGRVNTEAFF; CDR3nt: TGTGCCAGCAGCCGCGACAGGGGGCGGGTGAACACTGAAGCTTTCTTT
v_gene: TRBV4-3; d_gene: NA; j_gene: TRBJ2-7; abundance: many; len: 14; CDR3aa: CASSQAIGNYEQYF; CDR3nt: TGCGCCAGCAGCCAAGCGATTGGGAACTACGAGCAGTACTTC
v_gene: TRBV6-1; d_gene: NA; j_gene: TRBJ1-5; abundance: NA; len: 15; CDR3aa: CASRGPKHSNQPQHF; CDR3nt: TGTGCCAGCAGGGGGCCAAAGCATAGCAATCAGCCCCAGCATTTT
v_gene: TRBV29-1; d_gene: TRBD1; j_gene: TRBJ1-1; abundance: NA; len: 13; CDR3aa: CSVRDRVNTEAFF; CDR3nt: TGCAGCGTTCGGGACAGGGTAAACACTGAAGCTTTCTTT
v_gene: TRBV18; d_gene: NA; j_gene: TRBJ2-1; abundance: few; len: 15; CDR3aa: CASSPEGDPYNEQFF; CDR3nt: TGTGCCAGCTCACCGGAAGGGGATCCCTACAATGAGCAGTTCTTC
v_gene: TRBV5-1; d_gene: NA; j_gene: TRBJ2-1; abundance: NA; len: 13; CDR3aa: CASSFQGANEQFF; CDR3nt: TGCGCCAGCAGCTTTCAAGGGGCCAATGAGCAGTTCTTC
v_gene: TRBV6-1; d_gene: TRBD2; j_gene: TRBJ2-7; abundance: NA; len: 15; CDR3aa: CASSVASGGTYEQYF; CDR3nt: TGTGCCAGCAGTGTGGCTAGCGGGGGAACCTACGAGCAGTACTTC
v_gene: TRBV18; d_gene: NA; j_gene: TRBJ2-6; abundance: once; len: 15; CDR3aa: CASSPPTSGANVLTF; CDR3nt: TGTGCCAGCTCACCACCGACCTCTGGGGCCAACGTCCTGACTTTC
v_gene: TRBV27; d_gene: NA; j_gene: TRBJ2-3; abundance: NA; len: 15; CDR3aa: CASTGRGSTTDTQYF; CDR3nt: TGTGCCAGCACCGGAAGGGGATCCACAACAGATACGCAGTATTTT
v_gene: TRBV5-6; d_gene: NA; j_gene: TRBJ2-1; abundance: NA; len: 16; CDR3aa: CASSLYQGAGGNEQFF; CDR3nt: TGTGCCAGCAGCTTGTACCAGGGCGCAGGGGGGAATGAGCAGTTCTTC
v_gene: TRBV28; d_gene: NA; j_gene: TRBJ2-4; abundance: NA; len: 13; CDR3aa: CASRRFAKNIQYF; CDR3nt: TGTGCCAGCCGCCGGTTTGCCAAAAACATTCAGTACTTC
v_gene: TRBV30; d_gene: TRBD2; j_gene: TRBJ2-7; abundance: NA; len: 14; CDR3aa: CAITGPAGGGEQYF; CDR3nt: TGTGCCATCACGGGGCCAGCGGGAGGAGGCGAGCAGTACTTC
v_gene: TRBV6-1; d_gene: NA; j_gene: TRBJ2-2; abundance: NA; len: 17; CDR3aa: CASSGRFRAQNTGELFF; CDR3nt: TGTGCCAGCAGTGGGCGATTCCGGGCCCAAAACACCGGGGAGCTGTTTTTT
v_gene: TRBV6-1; d_gene: NA; j_gene: TRBJ2-1; abundance: once; len: 14; CDR3aa: CASTGGASYNEQFF; CDR3nt: TGTGCCAGCACAGGCGGGGCCTCCTACAATGAGCAGTTCTTC
v_gene: TRBV4-1; d_gene: NA; j_gene: TRBJ2-6; abundance: NA; len: 16; CDR3aa: CASSEKPQSRANVLTF; CDR3nt: TGCGCCAGCAGCGAGAAACCACAAAGTCGGGCCAACGTCCTGACTTTC
v_gene: TRBV29-1; d_gene: NA; j_gene: TRBJ2-1; abundance: NA; len: 12; CDR3aa: CSGYWTTNEQFF; CDR3nt: TGCAGCGGGTACTGGACTACCAATGAGCAGTTCTTC
v_gene: TRBV28; d_gene: TRBD1; j_gene: TRBJ2-5; abundance: NA; len: 15; CDR3aa: CASSSRQGVGETQYF; CDR3nt: TGTGCCAGCAGTTCAAGACAGGGGGTGGGTGAGACCCAGTACTTC
v_gene: TRBV9; d_gene: NA; j_gene: TRBJ2-5; abundance: NA; len: 15; CDR3aa: CASSVDELYGETQYF; CDR3nt: TGTGCCAGCAGCGTAGATGAGCTTTACGGAGAGACCCAGTACTTC
v_gene: TRBV18; d_gene: TRBD1; j_gene: TRBJ2-3; abundance: once; len: 15; CDR3aa: CASSSWTGDTDTQYF; CDR3nt: TGTGCCAGCTCATCTTGGACAGGAGATACAGATACGCAGTATTTT
v_gene: TRBV28; d_gene: NA; j_gene: TRBJ2-2; abundance: once; len: 18; CDR3aa: CASSSLGGPEANTGELFF; CDR3nt: TGTGCCAGCAGTTCCCTGGGGGGGCCCGAAGCGAACACCGGGGAGCTGTTTTTT
v_gene: TRBV6-1; d_gene: NA; j_gene: TRBJ1-5; abundance: NA; len: 14; CDR3aa: CASSEGTSNQPQHF; CDR3nt: TGTGCCAGCAGTGAAGGGACAAGTAATCAGCCCCAGCATTTT
v_gene: TRBV2; d_gene: NA; j_gene: TRBJ2-6; abundance: once; len: 18; CDR3aa: CASSDVSAVLSGANVLTF; CDR3nt: TGTGCCAGCAGTGATGTATCGGCCGTACTCTCTGGGGCCAACGTCCTGACTTTC
v_gene: TRBV5-4; d_gene: NA; j_gene: TRBJ1-5; abundance: once; len: 14; CDR3aa: CASSLDRGNQPQHF; CDR3nt: TGTGCCAGCAGCTTGGACAGGGGCAATCAGCCCCAGCATTTT
v_gene: TRBV5-4; d_gene: TRBD2; j_gene: TRBJ2-3; abundance: few; len: 14; CDR3aa: CASSTGLAADTQYF; CDR3nt: TGTGCCAGCAGCACGGGACTAGCTGCAGATACGCAGTATTTT
v_gene: TRBV5-6; d_gene: TRBD1; j_gene: TRBJ1-4; abundance: NA; len: 16; CDR3aa: CASGLTGAATNEKLFF; CDR3nt: TGTGCCAGCGGCCTAACAGGGGCTGCAACTAATGAAAAACTGTTTTTT
v_gene: TRBV5-1; d_gene: NA; j_gene: TRBJ1-1; abundance: few; len: 16; CDR3aa: CASSLYGGKGSTEAFF; CDR3nt: TGCGCCAGCAGCTTGTATGGGGGCAAGGGCTCCACTGAAGCTTTCTTT
v_gene: TRBV5-1; d_gene: TRBD1; j_gene: TRBJ1-1; abundance: NA; len: 16; CDR3aa: CASSPGGQGLLAEAFF; CDR3nt: TGCGCCAGCAGCCCTGGCGGACAGGGTCTTTTGGCTGAAGCTTTCTTT
v_gene: TRBV6-6; d_gene: NA; j_gene: TRBJ2-7; abundance: NA; len: 16; CDR3aa: CASREGGHPFSYEQYF; CDR3nt: TGTGCCAGCAGGGAGGGCGGGCACCCGTTCTCCTACGAGCAGTACTTC
v_gene: TRBV28; d_gene: NA; j_gene: TRBJ1-5; abundance: few; len: 14; CDR3aa: CATLSGGGKQPQHF; CDR3nt: TGTGCCACCCTCTCCGGCGGGGGGAAACAGCCCCAGCATTTT
v_gene: TRBV5-1; d_gene: NA; j_gene: TRBJ1-3; abundance: NA; len: 15; CDR3aa: CASSRTPSSGNTIYF; CDR3nt: TGCGCCAGCAGCAGAACTCCTAGCTCTGGAAACACCATATATTTT
v_gene: TRBV19; d_gene: NA; j_gene: TRBJ2-5; abundance: NA; len: 14; CDR3aa: CASSPTVGGETQYF; CDR3nt: TGTGCCAGTTCCCCCACAGTTGGGGGAGAGACCCAGTACTTC
v_gene: TRBV18; d_gene: NA; j_gene: TRBJ2-2; abundance: NA; len: 17; CDR3aa: CASSPSTAPKSTGELFF; CDR3nt: TGTGCCAGCTCACCTTCGACAGCTCCAAAAAGCACCGGGGAGCTGTTTTTT
v_gene: TRBV27; d_gene: TRBD1; j_gene: TRBJ2-3; abundance: NA; len: 16; CDR3aa: CASSFGQGAGTDTQYF; CDR3nt: TGTGCCAGCAGTTTCGGACAGGGGGCGGGGACAGATACGCAGTATTTT
v_gene: TRBV9; d_gene: NA; j_gene: TRBJ2-7; abundance: NA; len: 14; CDR3aa: CASSVGGDSYEQYF; CDR3nt: TGTGCCAGCAGCGTAGGCGGGGACTCCTACGAGCAGTACTTC
v_gene: TRBV5-8; d_gene: NA; j_gene: TRBJ2-3; abundance: NA; len: 14; CDR3aa: CASTYDRSTDTQYF; CDR3nt: TGTGCCAGCACCTATGACAGGAGCACAGATACGCAGTATTTT
v_gene: TRBV10-3; d_gene: NA; j_gene: TRBJ1-4; abundance: few; len: 13; CDR3aa: CASNGQPGEKLFF; CDR3nt: TGTGCCAGCAACGGACAGCCGGGGGAAAAACTGTTTTTT
v_gene: TRBV9; d_gene: NA; j_gene: TRBJ2-5; abundance: NA; len: 13; CDR3aa: CACICGLGETQYF; CDR3nt: TGTGCCTGTATTTGCGGGCTGGGGGAGACCCAGTACTTC
v_gene: TRBV7-8; d_gene: TRBD2; j_gene: TRBJ2-7; abundance: once; len: 14; CDR3aa: CASSARTSGRTPYF; CDR3nt: TGTGCCAGCAGCGCTAGGACTAGCGGGCGTACCCCGTACTTC
v_gene: TRBV5-1; d_gene: NA; j_gene: TRBJ1-3; abundance: NA; len: 17; CDR3aa: CASSLQGSSGSGNTIYF; CDR3nt: TGCGCCAGCAGCTTGCAAGGGAGCTCTGGCTCTGGAAACACCATATATTTT
v_gene: TRBV11-2; d_gene: NA; j_gene: TRBJ2-7; abundance: NA; len: 13; CDR3aa: CASSRGDGYEQYF; CDR3nt: TGTGCCAGCAGTAGGGGGGACGGCTACGAGCAGTACTTC
v_gene: TRBV19; d_gene: NA; j_gene: TRBJ1-1; abundance: few; len: 12; CDR3aa: CATGPKPQGAFF; CDR3nt: TGTGCCACAGGACCAAAACCCCAAGGGGCTTTCTTT
v_gene: TRBV2; d_gene: NA; j_gene: TRBJ1-1; abundance: NA; len: 11; CDR3aa: CASRPTLRAFF; CDR3nt: TGTGCCAGTCGTCCAACCCTTAGGGCTTTCTTT
v_gene: TRBV7-6; d_gene: TRBD1; j_gene: TRBJ2-1; abundance: NA; len: 16; CDR3aa: CASSFTSRGQVGEQFF; CDR3nt: TGTGCCAGCAGCTTCACGTCCAGGGGGCAGGTAGGTGAGCAGTTCTTC
v_gene: TRBV14; d_gene: NA; j_gene: TRBJ2-7; abundance: once; len: 13; CDR3aa: CASSQALRYEQYF; CDR3nt: TGTGCCAGCAGCCAGGCCCTCCGGTACGAGCAGTACTTC
v_gene: TRBV27; d_gene: NA; j_gene: TRBJ2-2; abundance: NA; len: 15; CDR3aa: CASSRLSGNTGELFF; CDR3nt: TGTGCCAGCAGTCGGCTCTCGGGGAACACCGGGGAGCTGTTTTTT
v_gene: TRBV6-1; d_gene: NA; j_gene: TRBJ2-4; abundance: NA; len: 13; CDR3aa: CASSEAMGSGGYF; CDR3nt: TGTGCCAGCAGTGAAGCTATGGGCAGCGGTGGGTACTTC
v_gene: TRBV15; d_gene: NA; j_gene: TRBJ2-1; abundance: NA; len: 16; CDR3aa: CATSRDARGVYNEQFF; CDR3nt: TGTGCCACCAGCAGAGATGCTCGCGGGGTCTACAATGAGCAGTTCTTC
v_gene: TRBV30; d_gene: NA; j_gene: TRBJ2-3; abundance: NA; len: 16; CDR3aa: CALSPGLSAATDTQYF; CDR3nt: TGTGCCCTCAGTCCGGGACTCTCGGCAGCCACAGATACGCAGTATTTT